The next 2 T cell receptor beta chains were all read from a single sample in a study of blood T cells in healthy people across ages (dated by TCRdb to the mid-2010s). The library relied on 5' RACE. Sequenced on an Illumina HiSeq 2500. A second PCR of roughly 6 to 11 cycles was performed with a sample-barcoded 5' primer and a J-beta primer mix. TCRdb cleaned the public reads at Q25 with fastp, built clones with MiXCR and kept in-frame beta chains. All rows with the same CDR3 protein become a single entry with the most common DNA and genes. For this sample the table gives approximately 1.5 million distinct CDR3 sequences, of which roughly 30% were detected only once. In total, the top ten clones hold about 10% of the sample. The sequenced sample was blood. The receptor set was obtained from a woman aged 25 to 39 in good health.

This clonotype was found a few times. The chain recombines TRBV27 with TRBJ2-7; D not certain. Trimming shortened V by 0 bases and J by 4 bases, and 10 bases separated the two germline ends. Germline CDR1 MNHEY, CDR2 SMNVEV (reference sequence). The CDR3 loop spans 14 amino acids. The CDR3 nucleotides read TGTGCCAGCAGTTTATCTTACAGCCCTTACGAGCAGTACTTC. Its translation is CASSLSYSPYEQYF.

For this clonotype: Since a much larger clone is just one base distant, this may be a read error. This rearrangement joins TRBV29-1 to TRBJ2-3; D is undetermined. From germline, CDR1 is SQVTM and CDR2 ANQGSEA. This CDR3 contains 13 residues. With 4 bases removed from V and 2 bases from J, the gap between germline ends came to 10 bases. The CDR3 spells CSVGLQITDTQYF. CDR3 bases: TGCAGCGTTGGTCTGCAGATCACAGATACGCAGTATTTT.